Described below is a single TCR beta chain sequence and its context. The antigen is unknown. The authors distributed each subset's genomic DNA evenly over several immunoSEQ plates. TCRdb's table, derived via immunoSEQ multiplex PCR, lists solely in-frame clones and lacks some. Among roughly 2.1 million clones listed, about 92% were seen once. The sample comes from a study of shared clonotypes between healthy human individuals. Findings of the study overall: As a rule, naive subsets had a larger estimated richness than memory subsets. Even with large depth, rarefaction showed that sorted-subset sequencing was incomplete. Shared across a handful of donors were roughly 4.8% of the naive CD4 clonotypes.

Terminally differentiated effector memory CD45RA+ cells were excluded by CCR7 positive selection of CD45RO-negative cells. The origin of this receptor is a young man in good health. Some clones in this sample may be carry-over from other donors' samples. Source material: naive CD8+ T cells from PBMCs.

The CDR3 sequence is CASSVPGLAGVSGANTGELFF. CDR3 DNA sequence: TGTGCCAGCAGTGTACCAGGACTAGCGGGAGTATCGGGGGCAAACACCGGGGAGCTGTTTTTT. The rearrangement links TRBV27 to TRBJ2-2, with TRBD2 matching 13 bases. V lost 5 bases and J lost 2; bases outside the gene matches: 17. CDR3 size: 21 residues. Germline CDR1 is MNHEY and CDR2 is SMNVEV (reference sequence).